The rows below give T cell receptor beta chains drawn from one sample of a study of technical replicates of blood from a few donors. Here immunoSEQ multiplex PCR was the method, and the copy in TCRdb shows in-frame clones only, minus some. The sample contains about 75,000 clones, 80% to 95% of which appear only once. The sequencing sample was made of T cells isolated from PBMCs. The receptors were sampled from a human donor in good health. Both conserved end residues are part of each CDR3. D genes are given only for firm matches. Size tells how often a clone was seen (once, few, many) or the class of an expanded clone, and some rows leave it out.

D gene: NA
CDR3 length: 12
V gene: TRBV29-1
J gene: TRBJ2-7
clone size: NA
CDR3 DNA: TGCAGCGTCCTGGACGGTGCGGGGGAGCAGTACTTC
CDR3 protein: CSVLDGAGEQYF

D gene: NA
CDR3 length: 13
V gene: TRBV4-2
J gene: TRBJ2-5
clone size: NA
CDR3 DNA: TGTGCCAGCAGCCAAGTTCTCGGGGAGACCCAGTACTTC
CDR3 protein: CASSQVLGETQYF

D gene: NA
CDR3 length: 13
V gene: TRBV6-6
J gene: TRBJ2-1
clone size: NA
CDR3 DNA: TGTGCCAGCCGAAACATGGGAGCGGATGAGCAGTTCTTC
CDR3 protein: CASRNMGADEQFF

D gene: NA
CDR3 length: 14
V gene: TRBV18
J gene: TRBJ2-2
clone size: NA
CDR3 DNA: TGTGCCAGCTCACTGAATCGCGACACCGGGGAGCTGTTTTTT
CDR3 protein: CASSLNRDTGELFF

D gene: NA
CDR3 length: 15
V gene: TRBV19
J gene: TRBJ2-1
clone size: NA
CDR3 DNA: TGTGCCAGTAGTATAGGTGCAGGGGACCCGGCTGAGCAGTTCTTC
CDR3 protein: CASSIGAGDPAEQFF

D gene: TRBD1
CDR3 length: 12
V gene: TRBV29-1
J gene: TRBJ1-1
clone size: NA
CDR3 DNA: TGCAGCGCGACAGGGGGCAGTACTGAAGCTTTCTTT
CDR3 protein: CSATGGSTEAFF

D gene: NA
CDR3 length: 14
V gene: TRBV5-1
J gene: TRBJ1-3
clone size: NA
CDR3 DNA: TGCGCCAGCACGGCGGGAACCTCTGGAAACACCATATATTTT
CDR3 protein: CASTAGTSGNTIYF

D gene: NA
CDR3 length: 16
V gene: TRBV5-6
J gene: TRBJ1-1
clone size: few
CDR3 DNA: TGTGCCAGCAGCTCCTTCAGGGTAACAGTTGGCACTGAAGCTTTCTTT
CDR3 protein: CASSSFRVTVGTEAFF

D gene: NA
CDR3 length: 13
V gene: TRBV6-6
J gene: TRBJ1-2
clone size: NA
CDR3 DNA: TGTGCCAGCAGTTTTTCTACCAACTATGGCTACACCTTC
CDR3 protein: CASSFSTNYGYTF

D gene: TRBD1
CDR3 length: 16
V gene: TRBV27
J gene: TRBJ2-5
clone size: NA
CDR3 DNA: TGTGCCAGCAGCCCTAGGGGACAGGGTACTTTAGAGACCCAGTACTTC
CDR3 protein: CASSPRGQGTLETQYF

D gene: NA
CDR3 length: 14
V gene: TRBV5-6
J gene: TRBJ1-5
clone size: NA
CDR3 DNA: TGTGCCAGCAGCTTACGGGGGTACAATCAGCCCCAGCATTTT
CDR3 protein: CASSLRGYNQPQHF

D gene: TRBD1
CDR3 length: 14
V gene: TRBV19
J gene: TRBJ2-3
clone size: NA
CDR3 DNA: TGTGCCAGTAAGACAGGGATGGACACAGATACGCAGTATTTT
CDR3 protein: CASKTGMDTDTQYF

D gene: NA
CDR3 length: 14
V gene: TRBV4-2
J gene: TRBJ1-1
clone size: NA
CDR3 DNA: TGTGCCAGCAAGGCGGGGCAAGAGAACACTGAAGCTTTCTTT
CDR3 protein: CASKAGQENTEAFF

D gene: NA
CDR3 length: 15
V gene: TRBV7-8
J gene: TRBJ1-3
clone size: few
CDR3 DNA: TGTGCCAGCAGCTTAGGGGCCTGGGTTGGAAACACCATATATTTT
CDR3 protein: CASSLGAWVGNTIYF

D gene: NA
CDR3 length: 15
V gene: TRBV7-6
J gene: TRBJ1-1
clone size: NA
CDR3 DNA: TGTGCCAGCAGCTGGCAGGGCGGGGGGAACACTGAAGCTTTCTTT
CDR3 protein: CASSWQGGGNTEAFF